What follows are 4 T cell receptor beta chains derived from one specimen sequenced in a study of radiotherapy plus CTLA-4 blockade in lung cancer. Produced via immunoSEQ multiplex PCR; TCRdb's table is partial and in-frame only. The table records about 49,000 clones, 70% to 80% of them present only once. This material consisted of peripheral blood, taken from a patient treated with radiotherapy plus ipilimumab. The receptor source for this set is a human donor with non-small cell lung cancer who had stable disease on radiotherapy plus ipilimumab.

This clone was seen only once. The chain employs TRBV6-5 and TRBJ2-5; D is unclear. CDR1 and CDR2 (germline): MNHEY, SVGAGI. Trimming pared 0 bases from V and 5 bases from J, leaving 4 bases between. The CDR3 totals 12 residues. CDR3 in DNA: TGTGCCAGCAGTTACTCAGCTGAGACCCAGTACTTC. This encodes CASSYSAETQYF.

CDR3 sequence: CASSVGANYEQYF. As DNA, the CDR3 is TGTGCCAGCAGCGTAGGAGCAAATTACGAGCAGTACTTC. The genes are TRBV9 and TRBJ2-7; no clear D. Germline CDR1 is SGDLS and CDR2 is YYNGEE. This CDR3 contains 13 residues. The germline V and J ends were trimmed by 0 bases and 4 bases, with 8 bases remaining between them.

The chain is built from TRBV15 and TRBJ1-4; no definite D call. There are 15 residues in the CDR3. Trimming pared 2 bases from V and 4 bases from J, leaving 11 bases between. Germline loops: CDR1 LNHNV, CDR2 YYDKDF (reference sequence). In nucleotides, the CDR3 is TGTGCCACCAGCAGAACCCCGTCTAATAATGAAAAACTGTTTTTT. Translation gives CATSRTPSNNEKLFF.

This chain connects TRBV2 to TRBJ1-2; 8 bases fit TRBD1. Germline lookup yields CDR1 SNHLY and CDR2 FYNNEI. V was pared by 9 bases and J by 4 bases, with 10 bases of the junction left unmatched. CDR3 length: 14 amino acids. The CDR3 sequence is CASQMTGVSYGYTF. In DNA form, the CDR3 reads TGTGCCAGTCAAATGACAGGGGTTAGCTATGGCTACACCTTC.